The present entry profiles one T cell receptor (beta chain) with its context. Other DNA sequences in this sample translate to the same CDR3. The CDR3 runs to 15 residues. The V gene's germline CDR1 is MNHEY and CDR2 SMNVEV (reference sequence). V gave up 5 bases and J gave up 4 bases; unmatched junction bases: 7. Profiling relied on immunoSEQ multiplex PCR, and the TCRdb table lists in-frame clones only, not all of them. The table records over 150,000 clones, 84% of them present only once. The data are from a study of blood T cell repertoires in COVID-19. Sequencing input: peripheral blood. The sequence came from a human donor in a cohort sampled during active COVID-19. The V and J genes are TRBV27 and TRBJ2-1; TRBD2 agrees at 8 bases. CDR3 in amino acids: CASSLLAGAYNEQFF. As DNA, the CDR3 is TGTGCCAGCAGTCTCCTAGCGGGTGCTTACAATGAGCAGTTCTTC.